This entry lists 13 T cell receptor beta chains sequenced from one sample in a study of blood T cell repertoires in COVID-19. Profiled with immunoSEQ multiplex PCR; TCRdb holds only in-frame clones, not every one. The repertoire holds around 77,000 clones, with 82% as singletons. The sample was peripheral blood. These receptors were obtained from a human donor in a cohort sampled during active COVID-19.

The chain links TRBV27 to TRBJ1-5; D unresolved. The V end was cut by 1 base, the J end by 5 bases, with 9 bases between. Germline CDR1 and CDR2: MNHEY and SMNVEV (reference sequence). The CDR3 is 14 residues long. The CDR3 loop reads CASSLWQDHQPQHF. The CDR3 coding sequence is TGTGCCAGCAGTTTATGGCAGGATCATCAGCCCCAGCATTTT.

Only a few counts were recorded for this clone. The chain links TRBV4-2 to TRBJ2-7; no clear D gene. The germline V and J ends were trimmed by 0 bases and 2 bases, with 5 bases remaining between them. The CDR3 totals 13 residues. The V gene's germline CDR1 is LGHNA and CDR2 YNFKEQ. The DNA for the CDR3 is TGTGCCAGCAGCCAAGAGAGGCCCTACGAGCAGTACTTC. Its protein is CASSQERPYEQYF.

This chain uses TRBV5-1 with TRBJ2-5; D remains ambiguous. Germline V gene data show CDR1 as SGHRS and CDR2 as YFSETQ. CDR3 size: 12 residues. V was clipped by 1 base and J by 5 bases, with 6 bases between them. CDR3 bases: TGCGCCAGCAGCTTGACCGAGGAGACCCAGTACTTC. Residues: CASSLTEETQYF.

The J gene is TRBJ2-2, the V gene TRBV20-1, with 14 bases identical to TRBD2. With V trimmed by 3 bases and J by 8 bases, 8 bases remained unmatched. The length of the CDR3 is 16 residues. The germline V gene has CDR1 DFQATT and CDR2 SNEGSKA (reference sequence). Here the CDR3 reads CSASAGTSGGSGELFF. CDR3 bases: TGCAGTGCTAGTGCCGGGACTAGCGGGGGTAGTGGGGAGCTGTTTTTT.

CDR3 sequence: CASSVSGTGEWGYTF. The DNA of the CDR3 is TGTGCCAGCTCAGTATCCGGGACAGGGGAATGGGGCTACACCTTC. The chain couples TRBV18 to TRBJ1-2; 10 nucleotides line up with TRBD1. CDR1 KGHSH and CDR2 LQKENI come from the germline V gene. The length of the CDR3 is 15 residues. J lost 8 bases, V lost 5 bases, and 11 bases had no gene match.

The chain couples TRBV30 to TRBJ1-2; D gene unclear. Trimming cost V 0 bases and J 7 bases, with 6 bases left between them. The CDR3 runs to 11 residues. CDR1 GTSNPN and CDR2 SVGIG come from the germline V gene (reference sequence). CDR3 residues: CAWSVRGGYTF. CDR3 DNA: TGTGCCTGGAGTGTACGGGGTGGCTACACCTTC.

This chain uses TRBV27 with TRBJ2-7; D is unclear. The germline V gene has CDR1 MNHEY and CDR2 SMNVEV (reference sequence). Trimming left V 2 bases short and J 7 bases short, with 9 bases between. The CDR3 is 12 amino acids. The CDR3 sequence is CASSLIGGEQYF. The CDR3, as DNA: TGTGCCAGCAGTTTAATCGGCGGAGAGCAGTACTTC.

The chain carries TRBV19 and TRBJ2-7; TRBD1 agrees at 10 bases. V was pared by 3 bases and J by 5 bases, with 13 bases of the junction left unmatched. CDR3 length: 17 amino acids. The germline V gene encodes CDR1 LNHDA and CDR2 SQIVND (reference sequence). CDR3 sequence reads: CASSMSPLRDRGDEQYF. In DNA form, the CDR3 reads TGTGCCAGTAGTATGTCCCCCCTCCGGGACAGGGGTGACGAGCAGTACTTC.

The CDR3 DNA follows: TGTGCCAGCAGGCGGACAGGGGGGGCCTACGAGCAGTACTTC. As protein: CASRRTGGAYEQYF. The chain combines TRBV5-4 with TRBJ2-7, with 10 bases aligning to TRBD1. Germline lookup yields CDR1 SGHNT and CDR2 YYREEE (reference sequence). This CDR3 is built from 14 residues. V was clipped by 5 bases and J by 2 bases; unmatched bases: 4.

The chain combines TRBV5-1 with TRBJ1-1; a possible D gene is TRBD1 (6 bases). CDR1 SGHRS and CDR2 YFSETQ come from the germline V gene. CDR3 length: 13 amino acids. Trimming removed 3 bases at V and 2 bases at J, with 8 bases between. The CDR3 protein is CASSWGGNTEAFF. The DNA of the CDR3 is TGCGCCAGCAGCTGGGGGGGCAACACTGAAGCTTTCTTT.

This clone appeared once. The chain joins TRBV30 to TRBJ1-5; D is unclear. V was pared by 2 bases and J by 6 bases, with 14 bases between. This CDR3 has 14 amino acids. Germline V gene data show CDR1 as GTSNPN and CDR2 as SVGIG (reference sequence). The DNA of the CDR3 is TGTGCCTGGAGTAGGAGGCAGTCACCTCAGCCCCAGCATTTT. It yields the protein CAWSRRQSPQPQHF.

The chain recombines TRBV11-2 with TRBJ1-2, with TRBD1 as a possible D gene (6 bases). The CDR3 is 13 residues long. Deletions cut 5 bases from V and 7 bases from J, with 14 bases between. CDR1 and CDR2 from the germline V gene are SGHAT and FQNNGV. CDR3 in DNA: TGTGCCAGCAGCCTTAGCGACAGGATTGGCTACACCTTC. Translation: CASSLSDRIGYTF.

The chain links TRBV3-1 (or the pseudogene TRBV3-2) to TRBJ2-7; 8 positions agree with TRBD1. V shed 6 bases and J 5 bases; nucleotides not matched to a gene: 15. Per the germline V gene, CDR1 is LGHDT and CDR2 is YNNKEL (reference sequence). The CDR3 has 16 residues. This CDR3 is CASSHGLDRDPNEQYF. CDR3 nucleotide sequence: TGTGCCAGCAGTCATGGGCTGGACAGGGATCCCAACGAGCAGTACTTC.